These 22 T cell receptor beta chains originate from one sample sequenced in a study of post-analysis software for immune sequencing data. The antigens these receptors bind are not known. Included in the TCR beta cDNA libraries were unique molecular identifiers. From the PCR reads, TCRdb called clonotypes with MiXCR, one entry per CDR3 protein. This sample has a few hundred thousand distinct CDR3 sequences, with 34% found just once. The study, taken as a whole, reports: In patients, TRBV5-6, TRBV5-1 and TRBV20-1 belonged to roughly five TRBV segments found more frequently than in controls.

Sequenced input: blood. The receptors originated from a girl aged 2-17 years with multiple sclerosis.

V usage is TRBV20-1 and J usage is TRBJ1-1, with no clear D. V was clipped by 5 bases and J by 3 bases, with 13 bases between them. The germline V gene has CDR1 DFQATT and CDR2 SNEGSKA (reference sequence). The length of the CDR3 is 13 residues. CDR3 sequence: CSAEGFGDTEAFF. CDR3 bases: TGCAGTGCTGAAGGTTTTGGGGACACTGAAGCTTTCTTT.

This chain uses TRBV25-1 with TRBJ1-6, with unresolved D. V lost 5 bases and J lost 7, with 12 bases in between. In germline, CDR1 is MGHDK, CDR2 SYGVNS. The CDR3 totals 14 residues. The CDR3 spells CASSPQGGNSPLHF. In nucleotides, the CDR3 is TGTGCCAGCAGTCCTCAAGGAGGGAATTCACCCCTCCACTTT. Full variable domain (outside the CDR3, taken from reference TRBV25-1 and TRBJ1-6): EADIYQTPRYLVIGTGKKITLECSQTMGHDKMYWYQQDPGMELHLIHYSYGVNSTEKGDLSSESTVSRIRTEHFPLTLESARPSHTSQYLCASSPQGGNSPLHFGNGTRLTVT.

This clonotype was detected only a few times. This rearrangement joins TRBV24-1 to TRBJ1-2; D might be TRBD1 (6 bases). The length of the CDR3 is 14 residues. V was cut by 2 bases and J by 4 bases, with 10 bases left in between. The germline CDR1 and CDR2 sequences are KGHDR and SFDVKD. For the CDR3, the DNA is TGTGCCACCAGTGATTCAGGACAGCTCTATGGCTACACCTTC. Its protein product is CATSDSGQLYGYTF.

This clonotype was seen a single time. A much larger clonotype is one base distant, so this may be a read error. The V call is TRBV25-1, the J call TRBJ2-6; D call uncertain. The V end was cut by 11 bases, the J end by 1 base, with 12 bases between. In germline, CDR1 is MGHDK, CDR2 SYGVNS. This CDR3 contains 14 residues. The CDR3 DNA sequence: TGTGCCGGCAAGAGTTGGTCTGGGGCCAACGTCCTGACTTTC. Translation gives CAGKSWSGANVLTF.

As concerns this clonotype: A read error may account for a junction end that differs from germline. The rearrangement uses TRBV3-1 and TRBJ1-2, with TRBD1 matching over 7 bases. Germline V CDR1 and CDR2: LGHDT, YNNKEL (reference sequence). The CDR3 is made up of 13 amino acids. The DNA of the CDR3 is TGTGTCAGCAGCCTTCAGGGGGAGTGGGGCTACACCTTC. This gives the protein CVSSLQGEWGYTF.

The chain links TRBV24-1 to TRBJ1-5; no definite D call. Germline CDR1 reads KGHDR; CDR2 reads SFDVKD. The CDR3 is made up of 12 amino acids. Trimming cost V 5 bases and J 1 base, with 2 bases left between them. For the CDR3, the DNA is TGTGCCACCAGTGCAAGCAATCAGCCCCAGCATTTT. Its protein is CATSASNQPQHF.

The genes are TRBV7-9 and TRBJ1-2, with D tentatively TRBD1 (5 bases). Trimming cost V 5 bases and J 2 bases, with 24 bases left between them. The CDR3 covers 18 residues. CDR1 SEHNR and CDR2 FQNEAQ come from the germline V gene (reference sequence). The CDR3 is CASSPSDVPGTENYGYTF. CDR3 coding DNA: TGTGCCAGCAGCCCTTCAGATGTTCCCGGGACCGAAAACTATGGCTACACCTTC.

The genes are TRBV7-8 and TRBJ2-1; D perhaps matches TRBD1 (6 bases). This CDR3 is 16 amino acids long. The germline V gene encodes CDR1 SGHVS and CDR2 FQNEAQ. With 3 bases removed from V and 5 bases from J, the gap between germline ends came to 17 bases. DNA of the CDR3: TGTGCCAGCAGCTTTGGGTTTGTGGACAGTAACAATGAGCAGTTCTTC. Its translation: CASSFGFVDSNNEQFF.

The V call is TRBV9, the J call TRBJ1-2, with 9 positions matching TRBD1. V trimming: 4 bases; J trimming: 4 bases; junction bases outside the gene matches: 14. Germline-derived CDR1 and CDR2 are SGDLS and YYNGEE. The CDR3 extends over 17 amino acids. CDR3 sequence: CASSTSTHRGRIYGYTF. In DNA, the CDR3 is TGTGCCAGCAGCACGAGCACACACAGGGGGCGCATCTATGGCTACACCTTC.

The chain joins TRBV6-1 to TRBJ1-1, with 10 bases aligning to TRBD1. This CDR3 contains 15 residues. After removal of 6 bases from V and 1 base from J, the junction contained 5 bases not matched to a gene. Germline assignment: CDR1 MNHNS and CDR2 SASEGT. The CDR3 DNA is TGTGCCAGCAGGATTTGGACAGGGGGGAACACTGAAGCTTTCTTT. It translates to CASRIWTGGNTEAFF.

This clonotype came up once. The chain couples TRBV5-6 to TRBJ2-7; TRBD1 matches 11 bases. V gave up 4 bases and J gave up 3 bases; unmatched junction bases: 6. This CDR3 is built from 15 residues. Germline-derived CDR1 and CDR2 are SGHDT and YYEEEE. As DNA, the CDR3 is TGTGCCAGCAGCCCCGGACAGGGGGCAGGCTACGAGCAGTACTTC. Translation gives CASSPGQGAGYEQYF. Variable domain in full (rest from reference TRBV5-6 and TRBJ2-7): DAGVTQSPTHLIKTRGQQVTLRCSPKSGHDTVSWYQQALGQGPQFIFQYYEEEERQRGNFPDRFSGHQFPNYSSELNVNALLLGDSALYLCASSPGQGAGYEQYFGPGTRLTVT.

V and J are TRBV7-2 and TRBJ1-5, with 8 bases fitting TRBD1. V was clipped by 4 bases and J by 7 bases; unmatched bases: 9. CDR1 SGHTA and CDR2 FQGNSA come from the germline V gene. The CDR3 length is 15 residues. The CDR3, as DNA: TGTGCCAGCAGCTCGCTAACAGGGGGACGGCAGCCCCAGCATTTT. Its protein is CASSSLTGGRQPQHF.

The chain has TRBV11-2 and TRBJ1-2; TRBD1 is a possible D gene (5 bases). Trimming removed 5 bases from V and 3 bases from J, with 13 bases in between. The CDR3 length is 14 residues. Germline-derived CDR1 and CDR2 are SGHAT and FQNNGV. The CDR3 nucleotides are TGTGCCAGCAGCCCAGGGCCCCCCCACTATGGCTACACCTTC. Translated: CASSPGPPHYGYTF. Using reference TRBV11-2 and TRBJ1-2 for the parts outside the CDR3, the full variable domain is EAGVAQSPRYKIIEKRQSVAFWCNPISGHATLYWYQQILGQGPKLLIQFQNNGVVDDSQLPKDRFSAERLKGVDSTLKIQPAKLEDSAVYLCASSPGPPHYGYTFGSGTRLTVV.

The chain joins TRBV29-1 to TRBJ1-5; no firm D call. Germline values: CDR1 SQVTM, CDR2 ANQGSEA. CDR3 length: 12 residues. CDR3 coding DNA: TGCCGGAGGGTTCGGGGATCTCAGCCCCAGCATTTT. It is translated as CRRVRGSQPQHF.

With respect to this clonotype: A clone one base away is much larger, so this may be a read error. The chain has TRBV4-1 and TRBJ2-3; 7 bases are shared with TRBD2. Germline loops: CDR1 MGHRA, CDR2 YSYEKL. CDR3 length equals 17 residues. The J segment lost 0 bases and the V segment lost 4 bases, leaving 10 bases of the junction unmatched. The CDR3 nucleotides are TGCGCCAGCAGCCGAGATTCGGCGGGGGATAGCACAGATACGCAGTATTTT. As protein: CASSRDSAGDSTDTQYF.

V gene TRBV6-2 or TRBV6-3 combines with J gene TRBJ2-7; 9 positions agree with TRBD1. Germline V CDR1 and CDR2: MNHEY, SVGEGT. The ends lost 6 bases at V and 3 bases at J; junction bases unmatched: 6. This CDR3 comprises 14 residues. The CDR3 DNA reads TGTGCCAGCAGAGCCACAGGGGGCCTCTACGAGCAGTACTTC. This gives the protein CASRATGGLYEQYF.

A remark on this clonotype: Likely a read error: the CDR3 ends without its conserved phenylalanine or tryptophan. This sequence joins TRBV11-2 and TRBJ2-5; 15 bases are shared with TRBD2. CDR1 is SGHAT and CDR2 is FQNNGV in the germline V gene. The CDR3 loop spans 15 amino acids. The V segment lost 3 bases and the J segment 4 bases; nucleotides outside the gene matches: 0. This chain's CDR3 is CASSLGLAGGETQYV. In DNA form, the CDR3 reads TGTGCCAGCAGCTTGGGACTAGCGGGAGGAGAGACCCAGTACGTC.

This chain uses TRBV18 with TRBJ1-1; a weak D match, TRBD1 (5 bases). CDR1 and CDR2 from the germline V gene are KGHSH and LQKENI. The V end was cut by 5 bases, the J end by 2 bases, with 9 bases between. CDR3 length equals 13 residues. The CDR3: CASSDRTNTEAFF. CDR3 nucleotide sequence: TGTGCCAGCTCAGACAGAACCAACACTGAAGCTTTCTTT. Full variable domain (outside the CDR3, taken from reference TRBV18 and TRBJ1-1): NAGVMQNPRHLVRRRGQEARLRCSPMKGHSHVYWYRQLPEEGLKFMVYLQKENIIDESGMPKERFSAEFPKEGPSILRIQQVVRGDSAAYFCASSDRTNTEAFFGQGTRLTVV.

This clonotype was counted only a few times. This sequence joins TRBV29-1 and TRBJ1-3; a weak D match, TRBD1 (5 bases). CDR1 SQVTM and CDR2 ANQGSEA come from the germline V gene. The CDR3 has 14 residues. V gave up 7 bases and J gave up 0 bases, with 13 bases separating them. The CDR3 spells CSADGGSSGNTIYF. In DNA form, the CDR3 reads TGCAGCGCTGACGGGGGGAGCTCTGGAAACACCATATATTTT.

This clonotype was recorded a few times. This chain links TRBV7-2 with TRBJ2-1; D possibly matches TRBD1 or TRBD2 (7 bases each). Trimming left V 1 base short and J 12 bases short, with 16 bases between. This CDR3 has 14 residues. Germline V gene data show CDR1 as SGHTA and CDR2 as FQGNSA. The CDR3: CASSLEASGGGQFF. The CDR3 DNA sequence: TGTGCCAGCAGCTTAGAGGCCTCAGGGGGGGGGCAGTTCTTC.

This clonotype turned up a few times. The gene calls are TRBV29-1 and TRBJ1-2, with D perhaps TRBD1 (6 bases). V lost 5 bases and J 0 bases, leaving 13 bases between the germline ends. The germline CDR1 and CDR2 sequences are SQVTM and ANQGSEA. The CDR3 is 14 amino acids. CDR3 DNA: TGCAGCGTTCCAGACAGGAGCACTAACTATGGCTACACCTTC. Protein sequence: CSVPDRSTNYGYTF.

The chain combines TRBV20-1 with TRBJ2-7, with D perhaps given as TRBD1 or TRBD2 (6 bases each). CDR3 length: 11 residues. Germline V gene lookup returns CDR1 DFQATT and CDR2 SNEGSKA (reference sequence). Trimming removed 3 bases from V and 10 bases from J, with 13 bases in between. CDR3 nucleotide sequence: TGCAGTGCTAGCGGGGGCCCCCTTCAGTACTTC. Its protein is CSASGGPLQYF.